This T cell receptor beta chain was sequenced during a study of vaccination effects on CD4 cells after COVID-19. Overall study findings and caveats: Healthy vaccinees' vaccine-induced clones included only 1 of 255 cross-reacting with common cold coronaviruses.

Generated by immunoSEQ multiplex PCR, the TCRdb table keeps only in-frame clones and is missing some. The profile shows tens of thousands of clones, 70% to 75% of them singletons. Notes on this clone: The antigen remains unidentified.

Germline V gene sequence: CDR1 SGHRS, CDR2 YFSETQ. V was clipped by 3 bases and J by 3 bases, with 12 bases between them. CDR3 size: 14 residues. Sequencing was preceded by expansion of antigen-specific CD4+ T cells with viral peptide pools in the ViraFEST assay. Following 10 days of culture, CD4+ T cells were isolated. The chain is built from TRBV5-1 and TRBJ2-5, with D possibly TRBD1 on 6 matching bases. The sequencing used CD4+ T cells from PBMCs cultured with HCoV-229E spike peptides, collected before COVID-19 vaccination. The source of this sequence is a human donor who received a COVID-19 vaccine. As DNA, the CDR3 is TGCGCCAGCAGCTATCAGGGGAGAGAAGAGACCCAGTACTTC. It encodes CASSYQGREETQYF.